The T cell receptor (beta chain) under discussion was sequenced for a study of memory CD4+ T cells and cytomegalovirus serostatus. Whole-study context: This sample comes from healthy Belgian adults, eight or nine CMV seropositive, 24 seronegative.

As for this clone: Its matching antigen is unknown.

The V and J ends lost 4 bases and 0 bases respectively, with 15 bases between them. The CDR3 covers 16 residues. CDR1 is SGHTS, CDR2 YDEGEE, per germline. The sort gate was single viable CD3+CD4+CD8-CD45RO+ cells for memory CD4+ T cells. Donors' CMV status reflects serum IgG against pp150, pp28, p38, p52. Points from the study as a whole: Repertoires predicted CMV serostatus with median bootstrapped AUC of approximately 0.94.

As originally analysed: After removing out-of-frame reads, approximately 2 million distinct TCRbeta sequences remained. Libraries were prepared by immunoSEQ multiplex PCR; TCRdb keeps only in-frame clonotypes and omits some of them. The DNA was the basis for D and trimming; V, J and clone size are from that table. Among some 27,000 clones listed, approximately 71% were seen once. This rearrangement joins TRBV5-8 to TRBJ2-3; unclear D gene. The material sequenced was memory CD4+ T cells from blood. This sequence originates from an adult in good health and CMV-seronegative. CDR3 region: CASSPRPAASTDTQYF. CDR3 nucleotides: TGTGCCAGCAGCCCCCGCCCGGCGGCTAGCACAGATACGCAGTATTTT.